This T cell receptor beta chain was sequenced during a study of blood T cells in healthy people across ages. Study results and limitations: Correlation between TCR beta diversity and naive T cell percentage was strong.

The second PCR ran about 6 to 12 cycles with a sample-barcoded 5' primer and J-beta primers. TCRdb reprocessed the 5' RACE reads with MiXCR, giving one entry per CDR3 protein. This sample has about 1,400,000 distinct CDR3 sequences; 59% occur once, and the top ten carry 6.7%. Of note for this clonotype: Its antigen is not known.

This sequence originates from a man between 18 and 29 years old in good health. Sequenced input: blood.

CDR3: CSARDYNRQNGYTF. Here the CDR3 DNA reads TGCAGTGCTAGAGATTATAACAGACAGAATGGCTACACCTTC. The V call is TRBV20-1, the J call TRBJ1-2; weak D call: TRBD1 (5 bases). V was shortened by 0 bases and J by 6 bases, with 14 bases between the two germline ends. The CDR3 is 14 amino acids. CDR1 is DFQATT and CDR2 is SNEGSKA in the germline V gene (reference sequence).